This TCR beta chain stems from a study of T-cell memory formation after mild COVID-19. Study-level points and caveats: Balance between CD4 and CD8 was seen in clones contracting day 15 to 85, and a CD4+ lean was seen in later expanders. Cross-reactive memory apparently joined, as some responding clones appeared in pre-infection memory.

A remark on this clonotype: Its specificity is unknown.

The 5'RACE method, run with constant-segment primers, produced TCR alpha and TCR beta cDNA libraries (carrying sample barcodes and UMIs). TCRdb reprocessed the 5' RACE reads with MiXCR, giving one entry per CDR3 protein. The sample lists about 49,000 distinct CDR3 sequences; 25% to 35% were seen once. The CDR3 is 16 amino acids. Trimming removed 6 bases from V and 2 bases from J, with 14 bases in between. This sequence was found in a man aged 18 to 35 who had mild COVID-19 (a few samples of this study predate the infection). Cell type and time point are not known. The chain is built from TRBV12-3 or TRBV12-4 and TRBJ2-6, with D possibly being TRBD1 or TRBD2 (5 bases each). The specimen was PBMCs or a T cell subset sorted from them (not recorded which). The DNA of the CDR3 is TGTGCCAGCAGGGGGCGGACTCCTCCTGGGGCCAACGTCCTGACTTTC. Translating gives CASRGRTPPGANVLTF.